The T cell receptor (beta chain) under discussion was sequenced for a study of human T cells and chemical hapten exposure. Indicated time point: pre-sensitization, week 0. Treatment denoted: therapeutic diphenylcyclopropenone sensitization with weekly scalp DPC. Sample donors consisted of patients with alopecia, aged 18 to 70 years, who were suitable for DPC. TCRdb re-analysed the RACE reads in MiXCR, keeping a single row per CDR3 protein. The profile shows about 120,000 distinct CDR3 sequences, about 13% of them singletons. Germline V gene lookup returns CDR1 MNHEY and CDR2 SVGAGI. Trimming left V 0 bases short and J 4 bases short, with 6 bases between. There are 13 residues in the CDR3.

This receptor was identified in a young woman with alopecia areata. Some clones in this sample may be carry-over from other donors' samples. The chain links TRBV6-5 to TRBJ2-5, with D uncertain. The specimen was whole blood, collected in connection with sensitization to the hapten diphenylcyclopropenone (DPC). The CDR3 here is CASSYSGRETQYF. The CDR3 bases are TGTGCCAGCAGTTACTCTGGGCGAGAGACCCAGTACTTC.